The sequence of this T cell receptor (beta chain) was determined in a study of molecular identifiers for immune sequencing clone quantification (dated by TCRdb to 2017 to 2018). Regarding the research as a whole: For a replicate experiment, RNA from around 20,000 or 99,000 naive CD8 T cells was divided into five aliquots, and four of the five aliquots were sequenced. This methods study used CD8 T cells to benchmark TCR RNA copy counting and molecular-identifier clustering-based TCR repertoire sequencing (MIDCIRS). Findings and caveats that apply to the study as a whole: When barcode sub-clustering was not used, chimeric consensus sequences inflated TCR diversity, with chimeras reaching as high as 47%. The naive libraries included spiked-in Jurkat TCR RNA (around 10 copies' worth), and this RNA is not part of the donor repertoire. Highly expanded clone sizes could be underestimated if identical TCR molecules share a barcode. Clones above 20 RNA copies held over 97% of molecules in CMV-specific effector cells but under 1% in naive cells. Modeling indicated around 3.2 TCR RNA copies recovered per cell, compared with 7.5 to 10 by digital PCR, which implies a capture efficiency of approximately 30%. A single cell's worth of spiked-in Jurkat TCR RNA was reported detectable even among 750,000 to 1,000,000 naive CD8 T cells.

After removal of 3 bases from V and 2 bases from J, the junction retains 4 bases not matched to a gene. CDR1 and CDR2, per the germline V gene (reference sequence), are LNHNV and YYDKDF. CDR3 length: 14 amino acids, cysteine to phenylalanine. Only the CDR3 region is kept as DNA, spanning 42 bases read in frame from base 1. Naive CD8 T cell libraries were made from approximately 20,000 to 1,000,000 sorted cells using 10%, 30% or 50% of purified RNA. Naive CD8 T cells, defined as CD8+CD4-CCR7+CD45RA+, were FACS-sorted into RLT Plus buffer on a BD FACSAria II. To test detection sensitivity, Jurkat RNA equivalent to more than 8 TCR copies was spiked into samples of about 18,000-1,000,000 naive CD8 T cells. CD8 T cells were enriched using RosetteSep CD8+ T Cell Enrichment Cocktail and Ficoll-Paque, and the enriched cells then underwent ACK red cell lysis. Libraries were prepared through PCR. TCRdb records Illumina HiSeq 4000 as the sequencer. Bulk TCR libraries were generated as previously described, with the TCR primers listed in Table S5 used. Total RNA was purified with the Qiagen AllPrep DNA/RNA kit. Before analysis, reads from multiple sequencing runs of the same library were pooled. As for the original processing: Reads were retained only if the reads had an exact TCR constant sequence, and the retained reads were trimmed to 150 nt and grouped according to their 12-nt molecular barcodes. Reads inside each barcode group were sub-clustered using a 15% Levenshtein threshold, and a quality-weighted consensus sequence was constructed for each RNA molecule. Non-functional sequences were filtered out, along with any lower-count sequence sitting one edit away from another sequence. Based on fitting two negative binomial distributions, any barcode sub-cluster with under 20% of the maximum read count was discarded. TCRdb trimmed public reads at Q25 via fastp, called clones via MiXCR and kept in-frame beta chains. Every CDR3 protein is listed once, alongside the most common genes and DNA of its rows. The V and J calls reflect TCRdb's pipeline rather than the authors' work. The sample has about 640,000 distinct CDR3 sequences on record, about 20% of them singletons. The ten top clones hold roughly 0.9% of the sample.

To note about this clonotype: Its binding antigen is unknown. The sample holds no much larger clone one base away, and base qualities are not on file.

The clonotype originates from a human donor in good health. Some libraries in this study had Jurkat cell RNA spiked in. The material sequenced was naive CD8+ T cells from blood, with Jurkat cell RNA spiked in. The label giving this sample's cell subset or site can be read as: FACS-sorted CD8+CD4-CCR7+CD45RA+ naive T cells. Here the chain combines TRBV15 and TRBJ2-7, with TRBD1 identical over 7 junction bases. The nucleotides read TGTGCCACCAGCAGCTGGACAGGAACCTACGAGCAGTACTTC. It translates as CATSSWTGTYEQYF.